The 29 T cell receptor beta chains given below trace back to one sample, sequenced in a study of T cells in Graves' hyperthyroidism and ophthalmopathy. Amplification yielded TCR beta CDR3 regions, with RNA transcripts as the source. With the HTBI primer set, the TCR CDR3 went through a first round of RT-PCR. TCRdb redid the calling of the multiplex PCR reads with MiXCR, one entry per CDR3 protein. Among over 500,000 distinct CDR3 sequences listed, around 15% were seen once. The sequenced sample was blood. The receptors shown here come from a woman aged 25 to 39 with Graves' ophthalmopathy.

The genes are TRBV28 and TRBJ2-7; possibly TRBD2 for D (6 bases). Gene TRBJ2-1 matches the end of the DNA better, so the J call may be wrong. In germline, CDR1 is MDHEN, CDR2 SYDVKM. The CDR3 loop spans 16 amino acids. The CDR3 here is CASSLEGKYSSYEQFF. CDR3 in DNA: TGTGCCAGCAGTTTGGAGGGGAAATACAGCTCCTACGAGCAGTTCTTC.

This clonotype has a handful of counts. The gene calls are TRBV14 and TRBJ2-3, with D hard to call. The CDR3 loop spans 15 amino acids. Germline-derived CDR1 and CDR2 are SGHDN and FVKESK. Trimming cost V 0 bases and J 3 bases, with 10 bases left between them. The CDR3 bases are TGTGCCAGCAGCCAAGAGGGTCACGGTACAGATACGCAGTATTTT. Its protein is CASSQEGHGTDTQYF. Full variable domain (missing parts from reference TRBV14 and TRBJ2-3): EAGVTQFPSHSVIEKGQTVTLRCDPISGHDNLYWYRRVMGKEIKFLLHFVKESKQDESGMPNNRFLAERTGGTYSTLKVQPAELEDSGVYFCASSQEGHGTDTQYFGPGTRLTVL.

This sequence joins TRBV20-1 and TRBJ2-1, with 9 bases identical to TRBD2. This CDR3 comprises 15 residues. The germline V gene has CDR1 DFQATT and CDR2 SNEGSKA (reference sequence). V lost 4 bases to trimming and J lost 5 bases; unmatched junction nucleotides: 9. The CDR3 DNA follows: TGCAGTGCTACCCCGGCTAGCGGGGCGAACAATGAGCAGTTCTTC. It specifies CSATPASGANNEQFF.

V gene TRBV18 combines with J gene TRBJ2-7, with 7 bases aligning to TRBD2. The CDR3 extends over 15 amino acids. The ends lost 6 bases at V and 3 bases at J; junction bases unmatched: 11. From germline, CDR1 is KGHSH and CDR2 LQKENI. The CDR3 DNA follows: TGTGCCAGCTCCCCTGAGGCTAGCGGTAACTACGAGCAGTACTTC. Its translation: CASSPEASGNYEQYF.

The rearrangement links TRBV20-1 to TRBJ1-2; TRBD1 might be the D (5 bases). The CDR3 length is 12 residues. Per the germline V gene, CDR1 is DFQATT and CDR2 is SNEGSKA (reference sequence). V was trimmed by 5 bases and J by 4 bases, leaving 11 bases between them. In DNA form, the CDR3 reads TGCAGTGCTGCCGGGACGTCCTATGGCTACACCTTC. It encodes CSAAGTSYGYTF.

This clonotype was seen ten or more times. This chain joins TRBV6-2 or TRBV6-3 and TRBJ2-7; possibly TRBD1 for D (5 bases). This CDR3 is built from 14 residues. Germline values: CDR1 MNHEY, CDR2 SVGEGT. The V and J ends lost 3 bases and 7 bases respectively, with 16 bases between them. This CDR3 reads CASSYIQGSREQYF. CDR3 sequence (DNA): TGTGCCAGCAGTTATATCCAGGGATCGAGAGAGCAGTACTTC.

The chain recombines TRBV6-2 or TRBV6-3 with TRBJ2-5, with TRBD2 matching over 13 bases. The CDR3 is 16 amino acids. Germline lookup yields CDR1 MNHEY and CDR2 SVGEGT. Germline trimming cut 6 bases from V and 4 bases from J; bases unmatched to any gene: 8. CDR3 nucleotides: TGTGCCAGCAGAGTGACTAGCGGGAGGCGGGGAGAGACCCAGTACTTC. Protein: CASRVTSGRRGETQYF.

This rearrangement joins TRBV19 to TRBJ1-2, with D uncertain. This CDR3 contains 16 residues. Trimming cost V 2 bases and J 0 bases, with 13 bases left between them. Per the germline V gene, CDR1 is LNHDA and CDR2 is SQIVND (reference sequence). The CDR3 coding sequence is TGTGCCAGTAGTATAAGGCCGGGCGGAGCTAACTATGGCTACACCTTC. Its translation is CASSIRPGGANYGYTF.

This clonotype was seen repeatedly, ten times or more. V usage is TRBV7-3 and J usage is TRBJ2-7, with 8 positions matching TRBD2. Germline CDR1 SGHTA, CDR2 FQGTGA. J gave up 5 bases and V 3 bases, and 9 bases lay outside the gene matches. The CDR3 totals 15 residues. The CDR3 spells CASSLPDAGGHEQYF. The DNA of the CDR3 is TGTGCCAGCAGCTTGCCGGATGCGGGAGGCCACGAGCAGTACTTC.

J is TRBJ2-2 and V is TRBV27, with D hard to call. Germline loops: CDR1 MNHEY, CDR2 SMNVEV (reference sequence). This CDR3 region has 13 residues. Trimming stripped 6 bases from V and 7 bases from J, with 12 bases between. The CDR3 DNA follows: TGTGCCAGCAGCCGAAAACTTGGCGGGGAGCTGTTTTTT. Protein sequence: CASSRKLGGELFF.

The genes are TRBV4-2 and TRBJ1-4, with 7 nucleotides matching TRBD1. Germline CDR1 is LGHNA and CDR2 is YNFKEQ. The ends lost 4 bases at V and 8 bases at J; junction bases unmatched: 7. The CDR3 is 14 amino acids. Written as DNA, the CDR3 is TGTGCCAGCAGCCCTTCACAGGGGAGGGAAAAACTGTTTTTT. Encoded protein: CASSPSQGREKLFF.

This clonotype has a count of ten or more. This chain joins TRBV3-1 and TRBJ1-1; perhaps TRBD1 as D (5 bases). The CDR3 loop spans 15 amino acids. With 1 base removed from V and 7 bases from J, the gap between germline ends came to 16 bases. In germline, CDR1 is LGHDT, CDR2 YNNKEL (reference sequence). The CDR3 reads CASSQGQAGTDEAFF. CDR3 DNA sequence: TGTGCCAGCAGCCAAGGGCAGGCCGGGACGGATGAAGCTTTCTTT.

This clonotype was seen a few times. The rearrangement uses TRBV19 and TRBJ2-1; possibly TRBD1 or TRBD2 for D (5 bases each). The CDR3 covers 15 residues. V was shortened by 4 bases and J by 2 bases, with 12 bases between the two germline ends. In germline, CDR1 is LNHDA, CDR2 SQIVND (reference sequence). CDR3 nucleotides: TGTGCCAGTAGTACCGGGACGTTCGCCTACAATGAGCAGTTCTTC. Translated: CASSTGTFAYNEQFF.

This clonotype was seen only a few times. A single base separates this from a much larger clone, so it may be a read error. The chain recombines TRBV20-1 with TRBJ1-1, with TRBD1 as a possible D gene (6 bases). The length of the CDR3 is 14 residues. Germline CDR1 reads DFQATT; CDR2 reads SNEGSKA (reference sequence). CDR3 protein: CSAQTQGRGTGAFF. CDR3 DNA sequence: TGCAGTGCCCAAACCCAGGGTAGGGGGACTGGAGCTTTCTTT.

Ten or more counts support this clonotype. The gene calls are TRBV4-3 and TRBJ2-7; D is uncertain. The CDR3 is 15 amino acids. The germline V gene has CDR1 LGHNA and CDR2 YSLEER. The V end lost 0 bases, the J end lost 3 bases, and 12 bases lay between the germline ends. This CDR3 reads CASSQDWAGNYEQYF. The CDR3 coding sequence is TGCGCCAGCAGCCAAGATTGGGCCGGAAACTACGAGCAGTACTTC.

Only a few counts were recorded for this clonotype. The chain couples TRBV20-1 to TRBJ1-3, with D uncertain. Deletions cut 1 base from V and 1 base from J, with 5 bases between. The length of the CDR3 is 13 residues. Germline CDR1 reads DFQATT; CDR2 reads SNEGSKA (reference sequence). Written as DNA, the CDR3 is TGCAGTGCTAGAGTGGGATCTGGAAACACCATATATTTT. This translates into CSARVGSGNTIYF.

The chain couples TRBV4-3 to TRBJ2-3; 12 bases are a match to TRBD2. This CDR3 comprises 16 residues. The trim removed 2 bases at V and 6 bases at J, leaving 6 bases unmatched. Germline CDR1 reads LGHNA; CDR2 reads YSLEER. CDR3 in amino acids: CASSQQPSGRVDTQYF. Written as DNA, the CDR3 is TGCGCCAGCAGCCAACAGCCTAGCGGGAGGGTGGATACGCAGTATTTT.

This clonotype was detected many times. The V call is TRBV28, the J call TRBJ2-6; D is possibly TRBD2 (7 bases). V was shortened by 8 bases and J by 0 bases, with 14 bases between the two germline ends. The CDR3 is 16 amino acids. In germline, CDR1 is MDHEN, CDR2 SYDVKM. The CDR3 here is CASGRGGLSGANVLTF. CDR3 sequence (DNA): TGTGCCAGCGGGAGGGGGGGGCTCTCTGGGGCCAACGTCCTGACTTTC.

This clonotype has ten or more counts. V usage is TRBV29-1 and J usage is TRBJ2-3; D not resolved. The CDR3 is made up of 15 amino acids. V lost 2 bases and J lost 2, with 14 bases in between. Germline values: CDR1 SQVTM, CDR2 ANQGSEA. The CDR3 region has the DNA TGCAGCGTTGAATCGTCAGGAGCTCTCACAGATACGCAGTATTTT. This codes for CSVESSGALTDTQYF.

The chain has TRBV6-2 or TRBV6-3 and TRBJ2-7; perhaps TRBD1 as D (5 bases). V shed 8 bases and J shed 1 base, with 15 bases lying between them. The CDR3 spans 14 residues. The germline V gene has CDR1 MNHEY and CDR2 SVGEGT. The CDR3 protein is CASCRQGESYEQYF. The CDR3 bases are TGTGCCAGCTGTCGGCAGGGTGAGTCCTACGAGCAGTACTTC.

This clonotype was detected many times. The chain couples TRBV5-1 to TRBJ2-2; D possibly corresponds to TRBD1 (6 bases). Germline lookup yields CDR1 SGHRS and CDR2 YFSETQ. CDR3 length: 14 residues. With 4 bases removed from V and 6 bases from J, the gap between germline ends came to 13 bases. The CDR3 nucleotides are TGCGCCAGCAGCGTTCCGACAGGACCCGGGGAGCTGTTTTTT. Translated: CASSVPTGPGELFF.

Many counts were recorded for this clonotype. CDR3 in DNA: TGCGCCAGCAGCCAAGACGGACGGGGGCCGGGTCAGCCCCAGCATTTT. Translated: CASSQDGRGPGQPQHF. J is TRBJ1-5 and V is TRBV4-1; D possibly corresponds to TRBD1 (6 bases). The germline CDR1 and CDR2 sequences are MGHRA and YSYEKL. This CDR3 has 16 residues. The V and J ends lost 0 bases and 6 bases respectively, with 15 bases between them.

This clonotype was counted many times. The chain uses TRBV29-1 and TRBJ1-1; D gene ambiguous. Looked up from germline, CDR1 is SQVTM and CDR2 is ANQGSEA. V lost 7 bases and J lost 8, with 20 bases in between. The CDR3 spans 13 residues. In nucleotides, the CDR3 is TGCAGCGCTGGGTGGCGTACCCCGTTGGAAGCTTTCTTT. Its protein product is CSAGWRTPLEAFF.

This clonotype showed up many times. The rearrangement joins TRBV6-2 or TRBV6-3 to TRBJ1-5, with D possibly TRBD1 on 5 matching bases. This CDR3 has 17 amino acids. Between the trimmed V and J ends, which lost 0 bases and 0 bases, there was a span of 12 bases. CDR1 is MNHEY and CDR2 is SVGEGT in the germline V gene. The CDR3 DNA is TGTGCCAGCAGTTACTCTATTCGACAGAATAGCAATCAGCCCCAGCATTTT. Protein sequence: CASSYSIRQNSNQPQHF.

This clonotype was counted at least ten times. The chain is built from TRBV29-1 and TRBJ2-5; TRBD1 or TRBD2 may be the D gene (5 bases each). This CDR3 region has 11 residues. V dropped 1 base and J dropped 5 bases, with 5 bases sitting between them. Germline V CDR1 and CDR2: SQVTM, ANQGSEA. CDR3 in DNA: TGCAGCGTTGAAGGGGACGAGACCCAGTACTTC. This codes for CSVEGDETQYF. Supplemented by reference TRBV29-1 and TRBJ2-5, the full variable domain reads SAVISQKPSRDICQRGTSLTIQCQVDSQVTMMFWYRQQPGQSLTLIATANQGSEATYESGFVIDKFPISRPNLTFSTLTVSNMSPEDSSIYLCSVEGDETQYFGPGTRLLVL.

This clonotype was recorded at least ten times. This rearrangement joins TRBV5-1 to TRBJ2-5; 11 positions match TRBD2. The CDR3 totals 19 residues. Per the germline V gene, CDR1 is SGHRS and CDR2 is YFSETQ. Trimming at V came to 0 bases and at J to 4 bases, leaving 14 bases not matched to a gene. The DNA for the CDR3 is TGCGCCAGCAGCTTGGCGGCTCGAACTAGCGGGAGTAATCGAGAGACCCAGTACTTC. Its protein is CASSLAARTSGSNRETQYF.

At least ten counts were recorded for this clonotype. V usage is TRBV28 and J usage is TRBJ2-1; 8 bases are a match to TRBD1. Per the germline V gene, CDR1 is MDHEN and CDR2 is SYDVKM. The length of the CDR3 is 15 residues. V trimming: 6 bases; J trimming: 4 bases; junction bases outside the gene matches: 8. The chain's CDR3 is CASSLPGTGYNEQFF. The CDR3 DNA reads as TGTGCCAGCAGCCTACCCGGGACAGGATACAATGAGCAGTTCTTC.

This clonotype occurred many times. J is TRBJ2-1 and V is TRBV7-2; possible D gene TRBD2, 6 bases. CDR1 is SGHTA and CDR2 is FQGNSA in the germline V gene. The CDR3 is 12 residues long. V was pared by 4 bases and J by 5 bases, with 6 bases between. The CDR3, as DNA: TGTGCCAGCAGCTGGGGGGACAATGAGCAGTTCTTC. This codes for CASSWGDNEQFF. Complete variable domain (other parts from reference TRBV7-2 and TRBJ2-1): GAGVSQSPSNKVTEKGKDVELRCDPISGHTALYWYRQSLGQGLEFLIYFQGNSAPDKSGLPSDRFSAERTGGSVSTLTIQRTQQEDSAVYLCASSWGDNEQFFGPGTRLTVL.

This clonotype was seen ten or more times. V is TRBV7-9 and J is TRBJ2-7; 8 bases line up with TRBD1. The junction had 9 bases not matched to a gene; V was cut back by 6 bases and J by 2 bases. This CDR3 region has 15 residues. Germline V gene data show CDR1 as SEHNR and CDR2 as FQNEAQ (reference sequence). The CDR3 DNA reads as TGTGCCAGCAGTCGGACAGGGCTGGGGACCTACGAGCAGTACTTC. Translation: CASSRTGLGTYEQYF. The whole variable domain, remainder taken from reference TRBV7-9 and TRBJ2-7, is DTGVSQNPRHKITKRGQNVTFRCDPISEHNRLYWYRQTLGQGPEFLTYFQNEAQLEKSRLLSDRFSAERPKGSFSTLEIQRTEQGDSAMYLCASSRTGLGTYEQYFGPGTRLTVT.